The entry that follows covers one T cell receptor (beta chain) sequence. The conserved closing phenylalanine or tryptophan is absent in this CDR3, likely reflecting a read error. Because the CDR3's place on the DNA is in doubt, the DNA is left out and the CDR3 is given as listed by TCRdb. Inclusive of both ends, the CDR3 amounts to 13 amino acids. In germline, CDR1 is SGHDT, CDR2 YYEEEE. Original processing notes: Amplified reference gene primers provided the basis for estimating nucleated cell counts. The data were produced by immunoSEQ multiplex PCR, yet TCRdb's version contains in-frame clones alone and is incomplete. V, J and clone size are taken as reported in that table, and D and trimming were inferred from the DNA itself. The sample carries around 150,000 clones, 80% to 90% recorded once. The entry originates in a study of blood T cell repertoires in COVID-19. Study summary: Some COVID-19 samples were acute and others convalescent; all came from the United States, Italy and Spain. Sample material is recorded as cDNA or gDNA derived from T cells, B-cell-depleted T cells, or PBMCs.

Input material: peripheral blood. The chain carries TRBV5-6 and TRBJ1-2; TRBD1, as called in the table, went unchecked against the DNA. This receptor was identified in a middle-aged woman with acute or convalescent COVID-19. Here the CDR3 reads CASSLWDRRVTVI.